Below, one TCR beta chain is given with its context. The sample originates from a study of cytomegalovirus exposure and HLA in healthy donors. Researchers ran the PCR with 60 Vbeta and 13 Jbeta primers. Data came from immunoSEQ multiplex PCR; TCRdb stores just in-frame clones and leaves some out. The sample gives approximately 150,000 clones, roughly 80% of which show up once; 1.9% is in the top ten. This clonotype was obtained from a human donor in good health. The sample was PBMCs.

CDR3 bases: TGTGCCAGCAGCCCGGGGATGAGATATGGCTACACCTTC. It yields the protein CASSPGMRYGYTF. The rearrangement uses TRBV7-2 and TRBJ1-2; D not certain. V gave up 5 bases and J gave up 5 bases, with 12 bases separating them. CDR3 length equals 13 residues. CDR1 and CDR2 (germline): SGHTA, FQGNSA.